The clone carrying this T cell receptor (beta chain) was observed a few times. This specimen belongs to a study of shared clonotypes between healthy human individuals. Using immunoSEQ multiplex PCR, the repertoire was profiled, and TCRdb retains in-frame clones only, with some absent. This table holds 2,500,000 or so clones, approximately 94% found once. This CDR3 has 13 residues. Germline V gene data show CDR1 as SEHNR and CDR2 as FQNEAQ (reference sequence). Trimming took off 2 bases at V and 6 bases at J, with 9 bases between the two ends. The rearrangement links TRBV7-9 to TRBJ2-3; no reliable D call. This sequence was found in a man aged 18 to 29 in good health. Specimen: naive CD4+ T cells sorted from blood. The subset was: CD45RA+ positively selected. The CDR3 protein is CASSLNSRDTQYF. CDR3 bases: TGTGCCAGCAGCTTAAACTCGAGGGATACGCAGTATTTT.